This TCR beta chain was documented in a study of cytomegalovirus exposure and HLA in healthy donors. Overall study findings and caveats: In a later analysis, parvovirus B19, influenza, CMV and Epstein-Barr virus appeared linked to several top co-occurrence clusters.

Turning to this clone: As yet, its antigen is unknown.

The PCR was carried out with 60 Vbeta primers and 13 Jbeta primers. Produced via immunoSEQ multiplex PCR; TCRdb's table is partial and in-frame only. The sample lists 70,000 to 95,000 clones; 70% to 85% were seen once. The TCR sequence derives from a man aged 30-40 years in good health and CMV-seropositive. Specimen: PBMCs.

The DNA of the CDR3 is TGTGCCACCGCGTCTGGAAACACCATATATTTT. Translation: CATASGNTIYF. The V gene is TRBV2, the J gene TRBJ1-3; no clear D gene. This CDR3 region has 11 residues. Germline CDR1 and CDR2: SNHLY and FYNNEI. Trimming shortened V by 10 bases and J by 1 base, and 5 bases separated the two germline ends.